This TCR beta chain originates from a study of preoperative IRX-2 immunotherapy in early breast cancer. The protocol was immunoSEQ multiplex PCR, while the TCRdb copy is restricted to in-frame clones and leaves out a portion. This table has under 20,000 clones, 85% appearing once. Trimming took 3 bases from V and 2 from J, leaving 11 bases between them. This CDR3 has 14 residues. Looked up from germline, CDR1 is KGHSH and CDR2 is LQKENI. Treatment described: preoperative locoregional IRX-2 cytokine immunotherapy. Samples came from a phase Ib trial of preoperative locoregional IRX-2 cytokine immunotherapy.

The specimen comprised lymph node tissue, sampled after IRX-2 immunotherapy. J is TRBJ2-7 and V is TRBV18, with D perhaps TRBD1 (6 bases). The origin of this receptor is a human donor with breast cancer. The CDR3 bases are TGTGCCAGCTCACCTCCGGGACACCCCTACGAGCAGTACTTC. Its protein product is CASSPPGHPYEQYF.